The 12 T cell receptor beta chains given below trace back to one sample, sequenced in a study of T cell repertoires in cytomegalovirus infection. TCRdb passed the reads through MiXCR, listing each CDR3 protein once. The table shows a few hundred thousand distinct CDR3 sequences, with 40% occurring only once. These receptors have no known antigen. The specimen was cultured PBMCs, collected from culture after CMV antigen stimulation. These receptors all stem from a human donor in good health (CMV status not recorded). Some clones in this sample may be carry-over from other donors' samples.

This clonotype has just a few counts. Here the CDR3 DNA reads TGTGCCAGCAGCTCGCCCCTCCGGGGGGGCTCCTACAATGAGCAGTTCTTC. The encoded protein is CASSSPLRGGSYNEQFF. This chain connects TRBV7-6 to TRBJ2-1, with TRBD2 matching 8 bases. CDR1 is SGHVS, CDR2 FNYEAQ, per germline. The V gene end was trimmed by 4 bases and the J gene end by 0 bases; junction bases not matched to a gene: 8. The CDR3 consists of 17 residues.

This clonotype was observed a handful of times. Germline and junction disagree at one end, which may indicate a read error. The rearrangement links TRBV7-4 to TRBJ1-1, with D tentatively TRBD1 (5 bases). In germline, CDR1 is SGHVT, CDR2 SQSDAQ. CDR3 length: 11 amino acids. The CDR3 loop reads CASSLSPGEHF. CDR3 nucleotide sequence: TGTGCCAGCAGCTTAAGTCCGGGGGAACACTTT.

This clonotype came up many times. V gene TRBV12-5 combines with J gene TRBJ2-1, with D tentatively TRBD2 (6 bases). The CDR3 totals 17 residues. V gave up 0 bases and J gave up 6 bases, with 18 bases separating them. Germline V gene sequence: CDR1 LGHNT, CDR2 FRNRAP. DNA for the CDR3: TGTGCTAGTGGTTTGGTGGCCTGGGGGGAGTGGGGCAATGAGCAGTTCTTC. It codes for CASGLVAWGEWGNEQFF. Drawing the rest from reference TRBV12-5 and TRBJ2-1, the complete variable domain is DARVTQTPRHKVTEMGQEVTMRCQPILGHNTVFWYRQTMMQGLELLAYFRNRAPLDDSGMPKDRFSAEMPDATLATLKIQPSEPRDSAVYFCASGLVAWGEWGNEQFFGPGTRLTVL.

The chain is built from TRBV7-8 and TRBJ2-5; 9 positions match TRBD2. CDR1 is SGHVS, CDR2 FQNEAQ, per germline. The CDR3 totals 15 residues. V was pared by 5 bases and J by 2 bases, with 6 bases of the junction left unmatched. This CDR3 reads CASSPSGTLQETQYF. CDR3 nucleotide sequence: TGTGCCAGCAGCCCTAGCGGGACGCTACAAGAGACCCAGTACTTC.

This sequence joins TRBV7-6 and TRBJ2-5; the match to TRBD1 covers 9 bases. The CDR3 is 14 amino acids. The V segment lost 7 bases and the J segment 6 bases; nucleotides outside the gene matches: 9. The germline V gene encodes CDR1 SGHVS and CDR2 FNYEAQ. The CDR3 coding sequence is TGTGCCAGCACCCCGACGACAGGGGGACAGACCCAGTACTTC. It codes for CASTPTTGGQTQYF.

The rearrangement joins TRBV11-2 to TRBJ1-6, with TRBD1 as a possible D gene (5 bases). From germline, CDR1 is SGHAT and CDR2 FQNNGV. Deletions cut 3 bases from V and 0 bases from J, with 9 bases between. The CDR3 sequence is 16 residues long. CDR3 nucleotide sequence: TGTGCCAGCAGCTTTGGGGGAAGCTCCTATAATTCACCCCTCCACTTT. It encodes CASSFGGSSYNSPLHF. Supplemented by reference TRBV11-2 and TRBJ1-6, the full variable domain reads EAGVAQSPRYKIIEKRQSVAFWCNPISGHATLYWYQQILGQGPKLLIQFQNNGVVDDSQLPKDRFSAERLKGVDSTLKIQPAKLEDSAVYLCASSFGGSSYNSPLHFGNGTRLTVT.

In this sample, this clonotype turned up a few times. The V and J genes are TRBV7-6 and TRBJ2-3; TRBD2 aligns across 8 bases. With V trimmed by 5 bases and J by 10 bases, 11 bases remained unmatched. Germline CDR1 SGHVS, CDR2 FNYEAQ. The CDR3 runs to 14 residues. In nucleotides, the CDR3 is TGTGCCAGCAGCCCGGGACTAGGGACGGATTCGCAGTATTTT. Translating gives CASSPGLGTDSQYF. The whole variable domain, remainder taken from reference TRBV7-6 and TRBJ2-3, is GAGVSQSPRYKVTKRGQDVALRCDPISGHVSLYWYRQALGQGPEFLTYFNYEAQQDKSGLPNDRFSAERPEGSISTLTIQRTEQRDSAMYRCASSPGLGTDSQYFGPGTRLTVL.

The rearrangement links TRBV18 to TRBJ1-4, with D unresolved. Germline values: CDR1 KGHSH, CDR2 LQKENI. The CDR3 is made up of 15 amino acids. V lost 1 base and J lost 8, with 14 bases in between. For the CDR3, the DNA is TGTGCCAGCTCACCACGGGCGGAGATAGTAGAAAAACTGTTTTTT. The encoded protein is CASSPRAEIVEKLFF.

In this sample, this clonotype turned up a few times. V is TRBV7-2 and J is TRBJ2-4; TRBD2 matches at 11 bases. CDR3 length equals 15 residues. V shed 5 bases, J shed 6 bases, and the junction held 6 bases outside the gene matches. The germline V gene has CDR1 SGHTA and CDR2 FQGNSA. The CDR3 loop reads CASSVDGTSGNIQYF. The CDR3 bases are TGTGCCAGCAGCGTCGACGGGACTAGCGGAAACATTCAGTACTTC.

The chain combines TRBV7-2 with TRBJ2-2, with TRBD2 identical over 8 bases. The CDR3 spans 16 residues. Per the germline V gene, CDR1 is SGHTA and CDR2 is FQGNSA. V trimming: 4 bases; J trimming: 5 bases; junction bases outside the gene matches: 9. The CDR3 is CASSSKSGSPTGELFF. The CDR3 nucleotides read TGTGCCAGCAGCTCTAAAAGCGGGAGTCCAACCGGGGAGCTGTTTTTT.

The V call is TRBV7-9, the J call TRBJ2-3; D gene unclear. Germline assignment: CDR1 SEHNR and CDR2 FQNEAQ (reference sequence). The CDR3 length is 15 residues. V lost 1 base and J 4 bases, leaving 12 bases between the germline ends. The CDR3 region is CASSLGLTEADTQYF. CDR3 DNA: TGTGCCAGCAGCTTAGGGCTAACCGAGGCAGATACGCAGTATTTT.

The table lists this clonotype with a few counts. The chain has TRBV6-1 and TRBJ2-3; D not certain. The CDR3 covers 18 residues. The V end was cut by 3 bases, the J end by 2 bases, with 21 bases between. Germline CDR1 reads MNHNS; CDR2 reads SASEGT. The DNA for the CDR3 is TGTGCCAGCAGTGAGAGGACGGAGATTGCTTTTAACACAGATACGCAGTATTTT. Translated: CASSERTEIAFNTDTQYF.